The rows below give T cell receptor beta chains drawn from one sample of a study of T cells after yellow fever vaccination. TCRdb re-derived calls from the 5' RACE reads in MiXCR, one entry per CDR3 protein. The data contain about 300,000 distinct CDR3 sequences, around 4.1% of them singletons. The specimen was PBMCs, collected 5 days after the yellow fever booster vaccination. Receptors originate from a man aged 18-30 years who received the YFV17D yellow fever vaccine. Both conserved end residues are part of each CDR3. A D gene is named only where the DNA matches it firmly. A clone size is listed for some rows: how often the clone was seen (once, few, many), or a class if it is expanded.

J gene	D gene	clone size	V gene	CDR3 protein	CDR3 DNA
TRBJ1-3	-	-	TRBV21-1	CASSKGRNTIYF	TGTGCCAGCAGCAAAGGAAGAAACACCATATATTTT
TRBJ1-5	-	few	TRBV5-1	CASSLGWGPYQPQHF	TGCGCCAGCAGCTTGGGATGGGGGCCTTATCAGCCCCAGCATTTT
TRBJ2-7	TRBD1	many	TRBV10-2	CASRTGGRWVYEQYF	TGCGCCAGCAGGACAGGGGGTAGATGGGTCTACGAGCAGTACTTC
TRBJ2-2	-	few	TRBV27	CASSPKLAGELFF	TGTGCCAGCAGTCCCAAGCTGGCCGGGGAGCTGTTTTTT
TRBJ1-5	-	many	TRBV12-3/TRBV12-4	CASSLDGGQPQHF	TGTGCCAGCAGTTTAGACGGGGGACAGCCCCAGCATTTT
TRBJ1-2	-	few	TRBV12-3/TRBV12-4	CASGRGYFHGYTF	TGTGCCAGCGGTCGGGGCTACTTTCATGGCTACACCTTC
TRBJ2-4	TRBD2	few	TRBV3-1	CASSYRGLAGARAKNIQYF	TGTGCCAGCAGCTATAGAGGACTAGCGGGGGCCCGAGCCAAAAACATTCAGTACTTC
TRBJ2-1	TRBD1	many	TRBV3-1	CASRRDRGFGEQFF	TGTGCCAGCAGGCGGGACAGGGGGTTTGGTGAGCAGTTCTTC
TRBJ2-4	TRBD1	many	TRBV27	CASSLQGANIQYF	TGTGCCAGCAGTTTACAGGGGGCAAACATTCAGTACTTC
TRBJ2-7	TRBD1	-	TRBV5-4	CASRGQGAPYEQYF	TGTGCCAGCAGGGGACAGGGGGCCCCCTACGAGCAGTACTTC
TRBJ2-1	-	-	TRBV5-1	CASSFQGNNEQFF	TGCGCCAGCAGCTTCCAGGGGAACAATGAGCAGTTCTTC
TRBJ1-2	-	-	TRBV24-1	CATSDLSGGDYGYTF	TGTGCCACCAGTGATTTATCCGGGGGGGACTATGGCTACACCTTC
TRBJ1-6	-	few	TRBV15	CATSRVHSPLHF	TGTGCCACCAGCAGAGTGCATTCACCCCTCCACTTT
TRBJ2-2	-	few	TRBV5-1	CASSLEHINTGELFF	TGCGCCAGCAGCTTGGAGCATATTAACACCGGGGAGCTGTTTTTT
TRBJ2-7	-	-	TRBV20-1	CSARDGSEQYF	TGCAGTGCTAGAGATGGTAGCGAGCAGTACTTC
TRBJ1-2	TRBD1	few	TRBV4-3	CASSQESGGFGYTF	TGCGCCAGCAGCCAAGAATCAGGGGGCTTTGGCTACACCTTC
TRBJ2-6	-	many	TRBV5-1	CASSLGGGGANVLTF	TGCGCCAGCAGCTTGGGAGGCGGTGGGGCCAACGTCCTGACTTTC
TRBJ1-2	-	few	TRBV6-5	CASSFGPSSYGYTF	TGTGCCAGCAGTTTCGGACCTTCTTCTTATGGCTACACCTTC
TRBJ2-3	TRBD1	many	TRBV5-1	CASSVQGAPTDTQYF	TGCGCCAGCAGCGTCCAGGGGGCCCCCACAGATACGCAGTATTTT
TRBJ1-1	TRBD1	many	TRBV7-2	CASSLRTGVGTEAFF	TGTGCCAGCAGCTTACGGACAGGGGTAGGAACTGAAGCTTTCTTT
TRBJ1-2	-	-	TRBV4-1	CASSYARGDNYGYTF	TGCGCCAGCAGCTATGCCAGGGGAGATAACTATGGCTACACCTTC
TRBJ1-4	-	many	TRBV5-1	CASSLTGRNEKLFF	TGCGCCAGCAGCTTGACCGGACGAAATGAAAAACTGTTTTTT
TRBJ1-3	TRBD1	few	TRBV20-1	CSARANSGTAGNTIYF	TGCAGTGCTAGAGCCAATTCCGGGACAGCAGGAAACACCATATATTTT
TRBJ2-1	TRBD1	many	TRBV20-1	CSAPRTGLGSYNEQFF	TGCAGTGCCCCCAGGACAGGGCTTGGGTCCTACAATGAGCAGTTCTTC
TRBJ2-7	TRBD2	-	TRBV7-2	CASSPYGTSGGTEQYF	TGTGCCAGCAGCCCCTACGGGACTAGCGGGGGGACCGAGCAGTACTTC
TRBJ2-5	-	many	TRBV9	CASSVAAQETQYF	TGTGCCAGCAGCGTAGCGGCTCAAGAGACCCAGTACTTC
TRBJ2-5	TRBD1	many	TRBV7-2	CASSRQGAGETQYF	TGTGCCAGCAGCCGCCAGGGGGCGGGAGAGACCCAGTACTTC
TRBJ1-1	-	many	TRBV5-1	CASSLNRADTEAFF	TGCGCCAGCAGCTTGAACCGGGCGGACACTGAAGCTTTCTTT
TRBJ2-1	TRBD1	many	TRBV5-1	CASSSGTEGNEQFF	TGCGCCAGCAGCTCCGGGACAGAGGGGAATGAGCAGTTCTTC
TRBJ1-5	-	-	TRBV7-2	CASGRLVGGNQPQHF	TGTGCCAGTGGCAGACTGGTTGGGGGCAATCAGCCCCAGCATTTT
TRBJ1-2	TRBD1	few	TRBV4-2	CASSQTPGQGITLGYTF	TGTGCCAGCAGCCAAACGCCGGGACAGGGGATCACATTGGGCTACACCTTC
TRBJ2-5	TRBD2	-	TRBV5-4	CASSLQLATGETQYF	TGTGCCAGCAGCTTGCAACTAGCGACGGGGGAGACCCAGTACTTC
TRBJ1-1	TRBD1	few	TRBV20-1	CSAPLRTGLRRWTEAFF	TGCAGTGCCCCCTTGCGGACAGGCCTGAGGAGGTGGACTGAAGCTTTCTTT
TRBJ2-2	TRBD1	few	TRBV7-2	CASSLNPQGVGAGELFF	TGTGCCAGCAGCTTGAACCCTCAGGGGGTGGGAGCCGGGGAGCTGTTTTTT
TRBJ2-2	TRBD2	-	TRBV19	CASSIGLAGGMDTGELFF	TGTGCCAGTAGTATCGGGCTAGCGGGGGGAATGGACACCGGGGAGCTGTTTTTT
TRBJ1-2	-	-	TRBV20-1	CSARDPTQLYGYTF	TGCAGTGCTAGAGATCCAACACAGCTCTATGGCTACACCTTC
TRBJ2-7	-	many	TRBV9	CASSPESHEQYF	TGTGCCAGCAGCCCCGAGTCCCACGAGCAGTACTTC
TRBJ2-5	-	-	TRBV7-2	CASRDRGEQETQYF	TGTGCCAGCAGGGATAGAGGAGAGCAAGAGACCCAGTACTTC
TRBJ1-1	-	few	TRBV28	CASRTGGTNTEAFF	TGTGCCAGCAGGACGGGGGGCACGAACACTGAAGCTTTCTTT
TRBJ1-2	TRBD1	-	TRBV20-1	CSAGGTVGGYTF	TGCAGTGCTGGGGGGACAGTGGGTGGCTACACCTTC
TRBJ2-3	TRBD2	-	TRBV5-1	CASSFPGLAGSTDTQYF	TGCGCCAGCAGCTTTCCGGGACTAGCGGGGTCGACAGATACGCAGTATTTT
TRBJ2-7	TRBD2	few	TRBV27	CASSLDSGGYEQYF	TGTGCCAGCAGTTTGGATAGCGGGGGATACGAGCAGTACTTC
TRBJ2-3	TRBD2	few	TRBV12-3/TRBV12-4	CASSSTYNSGGARTDTQYF	TGTGCCAGCAGTTCCACCTATAATTCCGGGGGGGCCAGAACAGATACGCAGTATTTT
TRBJ2-3	-	many	TRBV29-1	CSVDLLSTQYF	TGCAGCGTTGATCTCCTCTCTACGCAGTATTTT